This is a list of T cell receptor beta chains from one sample in a study of control samples from healthy donors and cancer patients. Data came from immunoSEQ multiplex PCR; TCRdb stores just in-frame clones and leaves some out. This sample yields approximately 170,000 clones, of which about 93% are seen a single time; about 0.64% belongs to the top ten. The source material was blood. These receptors all come from a woman aged 25 to 39 in good health. CDR3s include the opening cysteine and the closing phenylalanine or tryptophan. The D gene is left open where the match is weak. A clone size is listed for some rows: how often the clone was seen (once, few, many), or a class if it is expanded.

TRBJ2-3 | - | TRBD2 | TRBV12-3/TRBV12-4 | TGTGCCAGCAGTTCCCTAGCGGGAGCGGCGCAGTATTTT | CASSSLAGAAQYF
TRBJ2-7 | - | - | TRBV12-3/TRBV12-4 | TGTGCCAGCAGGGCAGGGTCAACCTACGAGCAGTACTTC | CASRAGSTYEQYF
TRBJ1-1 | - | - | TRBV7-2 | TGTGCCAGCAGCTTCGGAAACACTGAAGCTTTCTTT | CASSFGNTEAFF
TRBJ2-3 | - | - | TRBV5-1 | TGCGCCAGCAGCTTGGAAGGGTCCACAGATACGCAGTATTTT | CASSLEGSTDTQYF
TRBJ1-6 | - | - | TRBV19 | TGTGCCAGTAGTACCGGACAGAAAAATTCACCCCTCCACTTT | CASSTGQKNSPLHF
TRBJ1-1 | - | - | TRBV3-1/TRBV3-2 | TGTGCCAGCAGTCAGAGGGGGGCAATCACTGAAGCTTTCTTT | CASSQRGAITEAFF
TRBJ2-1 | - | - | TRBV9 | TGTGCCAGCAGCGTAGTCGGGACGGTCTACAATGAGCAGTTCTTC | CASSVVGTVYNEQFF
TRBJ2-3 | - | - | TRBV7-8 | TGTGCCAGCAGCTTAGCGTTGGCAGATACGCAGTATTTT | CASSLALADTQYF
TRBJ2-6 | - | - | TRBV3-1/TRBV3-2 | TGTGCCAGCACCGAAGGTAGTCCTAGCTCTGGGGCCAACGTCCTGACTTTC | CASTEGSPSSGANVLTF
TRBJ2-7 | few | TRBD2 | TRBV30 | TGTGCCTGGACCGCGGGAGGCTACGAGCAGTACTTC | CAWTAGGYEQYF
TRBJ2-5 | - | TRBD1 | TRBV7-2 | TGTGCCAGCAATTCTGGACAGGGGGGGGAGACCCAGTACTTC | CASNSGQGGETQYF
TRBJ2-7 | - | TRBD2 | TRBV5-1 | TGCGCCAGCAGGGGGGTAGCGGGAGGCATCTACTCCTACGAGCAGTACTTC | CASRGVAGGIYSYEQYF
TRBJ2-1 | - | TRBD1 | TRBV27 | TGTGCCAGCACACTGCGGACAGGGGGCTACAATGAGCAGTTCTTC | CASTLRTGGYNEQFF
TRBJ1-1 | - | - | TRBV7-2 | TGTGCCAGCAGCTCCCAGGATTACACTGAAGCTTTCTTT | CASSSQDYTEAFF
TRBJ1-1 | - | - | TRBV30 | TGTGCCTGGAGCGAGACCGGGACGCCCAACACTGAAGCTTTCTTT | CAWSETGTPNTEAFF